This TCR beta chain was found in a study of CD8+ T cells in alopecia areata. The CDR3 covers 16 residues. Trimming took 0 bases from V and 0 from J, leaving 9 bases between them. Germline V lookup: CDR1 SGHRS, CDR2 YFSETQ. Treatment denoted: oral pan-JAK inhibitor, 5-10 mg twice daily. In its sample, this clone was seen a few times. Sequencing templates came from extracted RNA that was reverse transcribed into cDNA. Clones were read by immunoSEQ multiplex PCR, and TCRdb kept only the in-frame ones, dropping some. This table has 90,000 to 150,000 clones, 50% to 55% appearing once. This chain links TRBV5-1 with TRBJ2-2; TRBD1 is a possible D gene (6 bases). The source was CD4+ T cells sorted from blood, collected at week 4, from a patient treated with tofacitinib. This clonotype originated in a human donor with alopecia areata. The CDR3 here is CASSLGQGTNTGELFF. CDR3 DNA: TGCGCCAGCAGCTTGGGGCAGGGGACGAACACCGGGGAGCTGTTTTTT. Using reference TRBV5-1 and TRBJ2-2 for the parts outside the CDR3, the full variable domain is KAGVTQTPRYLIKTRGQQVTLSCSPISGHRSVSWYQQTPGQGLQFLFEYFSETQRNKGNFPGRFSGRQFSNSRSEMNVSTLELGDSALYLCASSLGQGTNTGELFFGEGSRLTVL.